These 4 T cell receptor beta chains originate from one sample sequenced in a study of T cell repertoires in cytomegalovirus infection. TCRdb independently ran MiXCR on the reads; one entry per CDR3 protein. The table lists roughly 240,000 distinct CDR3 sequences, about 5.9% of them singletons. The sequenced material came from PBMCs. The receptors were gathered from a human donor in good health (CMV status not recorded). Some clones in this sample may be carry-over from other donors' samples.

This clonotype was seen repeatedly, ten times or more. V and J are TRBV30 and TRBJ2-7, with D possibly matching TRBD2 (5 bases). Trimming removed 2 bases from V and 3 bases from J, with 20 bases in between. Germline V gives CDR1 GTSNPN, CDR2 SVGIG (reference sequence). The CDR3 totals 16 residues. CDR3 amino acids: CAWSFGPDLVLYEQYF. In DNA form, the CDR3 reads TGTGCCTGGAGTTTTGGGCCGGACTTGGTTCTCTACGAGCAGTACTTC.

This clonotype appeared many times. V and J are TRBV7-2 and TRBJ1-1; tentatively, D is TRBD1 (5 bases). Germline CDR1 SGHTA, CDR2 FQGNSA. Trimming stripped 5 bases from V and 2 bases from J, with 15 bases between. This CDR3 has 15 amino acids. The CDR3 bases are TGTGCCAGCAGCCCGACGGGGGGACTAAACACTGAAGCTTTCTTT. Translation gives CASSPTGGLNTEAFF.

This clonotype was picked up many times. CDR3 nucleotides: TGCGCCAGCAGCCAAGCCCCGGGCCGGGGGAGCTACGAGCAGTACTTC. This gives the protein CASSQAPGRGSYEQYF. The genes are TRBV4-1 and TRBJ2-7; D may be TRBD2 (6 bases). CDR1 is MGHRA, CDR2 YSYEKL, per germline. The V end was cut by 1 base, the J end by 3 bases, with 16 bases between. CDR3 length: 16 amino acids.

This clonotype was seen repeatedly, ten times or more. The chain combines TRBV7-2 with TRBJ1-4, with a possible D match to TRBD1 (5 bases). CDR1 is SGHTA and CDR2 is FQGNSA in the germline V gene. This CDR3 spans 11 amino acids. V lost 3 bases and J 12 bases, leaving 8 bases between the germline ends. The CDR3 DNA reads TGTGCCAGCAGCTTGGGGCTAGAACTGTTTTTT. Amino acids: CASSLGLELFF.